This T cell receptor (beta chain) derives from a study of T cells in Graves' hyperthyroidism and ophthalmopathy. Regions amplified from RNA transcripts were the TCR beta CDR3 regions. The HTBI set primed first-round TCR CDR3 RT-PCR. MiXCR, run by TCRdb on the multiplex PCR reads, gives a single entry per CDR3 protein. The repertoire holds about 360,000 distinct CDR3 sequences, with 15% to 19% as singletons. The CDR3 extends over 10 amino acids. V was trimmed by 6 bases and J by 6 bases, leaving 2 bases between them. Per the germline V gene, CDR1 is SNHLY and CDR2 is FYNNEI. Ten or more counts support this clonotype.

Sequencing was carried out using blood. The receptor's source is a woman aged 18-35 years with Graves' hyperthyroidism that later progressed to Graves' ophthalmopathy. The V and J genes are TRBV2 and TRBJ2-2; D uncertain. In DNA form, the CDR3 reads TGTGCCAGCAGATCCGGGGAGCTGTTTTTT. This encodes CASRSGELFF. Combining the CDR3 with reference TRBV2 and TRBJ2-2 gives the whole variable domain EPEVTQTPSHQVTQMGQEVILRCVPISNHLYFYWYRQILGQKVEFLVSFYNNEISEKSEIFDDQFSVERPDGSNFTLKIRSTKLEDSAMYFCASRSGELFFGEGSRLTVL.